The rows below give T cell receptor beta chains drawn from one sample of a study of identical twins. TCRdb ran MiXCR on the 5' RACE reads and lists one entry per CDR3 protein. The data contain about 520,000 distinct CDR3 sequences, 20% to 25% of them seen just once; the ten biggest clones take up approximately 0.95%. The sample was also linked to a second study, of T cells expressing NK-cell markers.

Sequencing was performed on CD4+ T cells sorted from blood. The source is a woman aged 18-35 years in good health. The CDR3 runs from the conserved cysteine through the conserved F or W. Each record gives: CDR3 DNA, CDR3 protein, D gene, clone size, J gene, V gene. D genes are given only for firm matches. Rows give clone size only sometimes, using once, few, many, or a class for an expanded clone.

DNA: TGTGCCATCAGTGCTGGTCCTAATGAAAAACTGTTTTTT
CDR3: CAISAGPNEKLFF
D: .
size: .
J: TRBJ1-4
V: TRBV10-3

DNA: TGTGCCAGCAGCTTGAACTCCGACGATGAGCAGTTCTTC
CDR3: CASSLNSDDEQFF
D: .
size: .
J: TRBJ2-1
V: TRBV11-3

DNA: TGTGCCAGCAGCCAAGGGGGGCGGACTAGCGGATACTACGAGCAGTACTTC
CDR3: CASSQGGRTSGYYEQYF
D: TRBD2
size: .
J: TRBJ2-7
V: TRBV3-1

DNA: TGTGCCAGCAGCTTAGTATCGCGCTCCTACGAGCAGTACTTC
CDR3: CASSLVSRSYEQYF
D: .
size: .
J: TRBJ2-7
V: TRBV7-9

DNA: TGCGCCAGCAGTACAGGGACGGGGCAGCCCCAGCATTTT
CDR3: CASSTGTGQPQHF
D: .
size: few
J: TRBJ1-5
V: TRBV5-1

DNA: TGCGCCAGCAGCCTTGAACCGGACCTCTACAATGAGCAGTTCTTC
CDR3: CASSLEPDLYNEQFF
D: .
size: few
J: TRBJ2-1
V: TRBV4-3

DNA: TGTGCCAGCTCACCCGGAGGGTCGACAGGGGGCGCGGAGACCCAGTACTTC
CDR3: CASSPGGSTGGAETQYF
D: TRBD1
size: .
J: TRBJ2-5
V: TRBV18

DNA: TGCGCCAGCAGCAGGGGTGGTTCTACAGATACGCAGTATTTT
CDR3: CASSRGGSTDTQYF
D: .
size: many
J: TRBJ2-3
V: TRBV5-1

DNA: TGCAGTGCTAGAACCTCGGGACTAGCGGCCCGCTTGAAGGAGTTCTTC
CDR3: CSARTSGLAARLKEFF
D: TRBD2
size: .
J: TRBJ2-1
V: TRBV20-1

DNA: TGTGCCAGCAGTTACCGAAATAGATATAGCAATCAGCCCCAGCATTTT
CDR3: CASSYRNRYSNQPQHF
D: .
size: .
J: TRBJ1-5
V: TRBV6-2/TRBV6-3

DNA: TGCAGTGCTAGGGGACCCCTCAACACCGGGGAGCTGTTTTTT
CDR3: CSARGPLNTGELFF
D: .
size: few
J: TRBJ2-2
V: TRBV20-1

DNA: TGTGCCAGCAGTTTAGCGGGGGCCCGCACAGATACGCAGTATTTT
CDR3: CASSLAGARTDTQYF
D: .
size: .
J: TRBJ2-3
V: TRBV12-3/TRBV12-4

DNA: TGTGCCAGCAGTTTTGGACGCTACGAGCAGTACTTC
CDR3: CASSFGRYEQYF
D: .
size: few
J: TRBJ2-7
V: TRBV25-1

DNA: TGCAGCGGCCTCCTGACAGGGGACGTCTACGAGCAGTACTTC
CDR3: CSGLLTGDVYEQYF
D: TRBD1
size: few
J: TRBJ2-7
V: TRBV29-1

DNA: TGTGCCAGCAGCTTAGCTGGGGTCAACTACGAGCAGTACTTC
CDR3: CASSLAGVNYEQYF
D: .
size: few
J: TRBJ2-7
V: TRBV7-9

DNA: TGTGCCAGCCGAATGGAGGGGAGTTGGATCCAAGAGACCCAGTACTTC
CDR3: CASRMEGSWIQETQYF
D: .
size: few
J: TRBJ2-5
V: TRBV7-9

DNA: TGTGCTAGTGGTGGGGGACAAAACACCGGGGAGCTGTTTTTT
CDR3: CASGGGQNTGELFF
D: .
size: .
J: TRBJ2-2
V: TRBV12-5

DNA: TGTGCCACAGCCTCGGTTCCTGGGAACACTGAAGCTTTCTTT
CDR3: CATASVPGNTEAFF
D: .
size: .
J: TRBJ1-1
V: TRBV24-1

DNA: TGTGCCAGCAGTTTAGGGAGGGGGAGGATCCAAGAGACCCAGTACTTC
CDR3: CASSLGRGRIQETQYF
D: .
size: few
J: TRBJ2-5
V: TRBV5-6

DNA: TGTGCCATCAAGCTTTCGGACATCTATGGCTACACCTTC
CDR3: CAIKLSDIYGYTF
D: .
size: .
J: TRBJ1-2
V: TRBV10-3

DNA: TGTGCCAGCACTCTGCGGGACGAGCAGTACTTC
CDR3: CASTLRDEQYF
D: .
size: .
J: TRBJ2-7
V: TRBV6-1

DNA: TGCAGCGTTGACACAGCCGACTCCTACGAGCAGTACTTC
CDR3: CSVDTADSYEQYF
D: .
size: few
J: TRBJ2-7
V: TRBV29-1

DNA: TGTGCCAGCAGCCCGGGGGGAGTGGACCTCGCAGATACGCAGTATTTT
CDR3: CASSPGGVDLADTQYF
D: TRBD2
size: .
J: TRBJ2-3
V: TRBV4-2

DNA: TGCAGTGCCCCCGTTCGCACTGAAGCTTTCTTT
CDR3: CSAPVRTEAFF
D: .
size: few
J: TRBJ1-1
V: TRBV20-1

DNA: TGCAGTGCTCCTCCTAGGACCTACGAGCAGTACTTC
CDR3: CSAPPRTYEQYF
D: .
size: .
J: TRBJ2-7
V: TRBV20-1

DNA: TGCAGTGCAAGACTAGCGCAGAGGGCCGACGAGCAGTACTTC
CDR3: CSARLAQRADEQYF
D: TRBD2
size: .
J: TRBJ2-7
V: TRBV20-1

DNA: TGTGCCAGCATCGACAGGGGGAACACTGAAGCTTTCTTT
CDR3: CASIDRGNTEAFF
D: TRBD1
size: .
J: TRBJ1-1
V: TRBV6-6

DNA: TGCAGTGCTAGAGATCGGGCGGACTTGGGGAATTCACCCCTCCACTTT
CDR3: CSARDRADLGNSPLHF
D: .
size: few
J: TRBJ1-6
V: TRBV20-1

DNA: TGCAGTGCTAGAGACTTGACAGGGTTCGGGACAGATACGCAGTATTTT
CDR3: CSARDLTGFGTDTQYF
D: TRBD1
size: .
J: TRBJ2-3
V: TRBV20-1

DNA: TGTGCCATCAGTGAGTGGGCACCCAAAACTCTCTATGGCTACACCTTC
CDR3: CAISEWAPKTLYGYTF
D: .
size: .
J: TRBJ1-2
V: TRBV10-3

DNA: TGTGCCAGCAGTTTAAGGGGGGACAGCTGGGGCTCCTACGAGCAGTACTTC
CDR3: CASSLRGDSWGSYEQYF
D: .
size: .
J: TRBJ2-7
V: TRBV28

DNA: TGCGCCAGCAGTGAGCTAGACAGGAGCGGAGGCTACACCTTC
CDR3: CASSELDRSGGYTF
D: .
size: .
J: TRBJ1-2
V: TRBV10-2

DNA: TGTGCCAGCTCACCACTGGTGACAGGGGATTATAATTCACCCCTCCACTTT
CDR3: CASSPLVTGDYNSPLHF
D: TRBD1
size: .
J: TRBJ1-6
V: TRBV18

DNA: TGTGCCAGCAGCTTTGGGCCGTCCGGACGAGATACGCAGTATTTT
CDR3: CASSFGPSGRDTQYF
D: .
size: once
J: TRBJ2-3
V: TRBV5-5

DNA: TGTGCCAGCAGCTCGACACAAAACATTCAGTACTTC
CDR3: CASSSTQNIQYF
D: .
size: .
J: TRBJ2-4
V: TRBV5-5

DNA: TGTGCCAGCAGATCCTCGGCCACCTCCTACGAGCAGTACTTC
CDR3: CASRSSATSYEQYF
D: .
size: few
J: TRBJ2-7
V: TRBV6-5

DNA: TGCGCCAGCAGCCAAGAGTCTCAGGGAGGGGGGACAGAGACCCAGTACTTC
CDR3: CASSQESQGGGTETQYF
D: .
size: .
J: TRBJ2-5
V: TRBV4-3

DNA: TGTGCCAGCAGCCGTCAAGCGGGAGCCCCCTACGAGCAGTACTTC
CDR3: CASSRQAGAPYEQYF
D: TRBD2
size: .
J: TRBJ2-7
V: TRBV12-3/TRBV12-4

DNA: TGCAGTGCCCCATCGGGGGGCGAGGAGACCCAGTACTTC
CDR3: CSAPSGGEETQYF
D: .
size: few
J: TRBJ2-5
V: TRBV20-1

DNA: TGTGCCAGCAGTGTCGTGGAAGCTTTCTTT
CDR3: CASSVVEAFF
D: .
size: .
J: TRBJ1-1
V: TRBV2

DNA: TGTGCCAGCAGCCAAGCCGGCCGGCAGGGGGGAGATCAGCCCCAGCATTTT
CDR3: CASSQAGRQGGDQPQHF
D: TRBD1
size: .
J: TRBJ1-5
V: TRBV3-1

DNA: TGCAGTGCACAACGGGGGCCAAGGAGCACAGATACGCAGTATTTT
CDR3: CSAQRGPRSTDTQYF
D: .
size: .
J: TRBJ2-3
V: TRBV20-1

DNA: TGTGCCAGCAGTTTAGAAGGGCTCTATGGCTACACCTTC
CDR3: CASSLEGLYGYTF
D: .
size: many
J: TRBJ1-2
V: TRBV12-3/TRBV12-4

DNA: TGTGCCAGCAGCCAAGTCCACCCTCCTCTGGGCGCATTATCCGGGGAGCTGTTTTTT
CDR3: CASSQVHPPLGALSGELFF
D: .
size: .
J: TRBJ2-2
V: TRBV3-1

DNA: TGTGCCATCAGTAACGACAGGGTCGCTCAGCCCCAGCATTTT
CDR3: CAISNDRVAQPQHF
D: TRBD1
size: many
J: TRBJ1-5
V: TRBV10-3

DNA: TGTGCCAGCAGTGAGGGGAATCAGCCCCAGCATTTT
CDR3: CASSEGNQPQHF
D: .
size: many
J: TRBJ1-5
V: TRBV25-1

DNA: TGTGCCACCACTCGCCCCCCGGATACGCAGTATTTT
CDR3: CATTRPPDTQYF
D: .
size: .
J: TRBJ2-3
V: TRBV15

DNA: TGTGCCAGCTCGCCCCCAGTGGGCGAGCAGTACTTC
CDR3: CASSPPVGEQYF
D: .
size: .
J: TRBJ2-7
V: TRBV25-1

DNA: TGCGCCAGCAGCTTCGTTCCCAGCGGGACCATTAGCACAGATACGCAGTATTTT
CDR3: CASSFVPSGTISTDTQYF
D: TRBD2
size: .
J: TRBJ2-3
V: TRBV5-1

DNA: TGCAGTGCTTATACCGGGACTAGCGTGAGGGGCGAGCAGTACTTC
CDR3: CSAYTGTSVRGEQYF
D: TRBD2
size: few
J: TRBJ2-7
V: TRBV20-1